These T cell receptor beta chains were read from a single sample in a study of Ad26.COV2.S vaccination and SARS-CoV-2 variants. The method was immunoSEQ multiplex PCR; TCRdb's version includes in-frame clones alone and lacks a portion of them. The profile shows roughly 240,000 clones, around 87% of them singletons. Sequenced here: peripheral blood, sampled in a trial of Ad26.COV2.S vaccine versus placebo. These receptors originate from a person aged 18-60 years who received the Ad26.COV2.S COVID-19 vaccine or a placebo. CDR3s include the opening cysteine and the closing phenylalanine or tryptophan. D genes are given only for firm matches. Expanded clones are given a class, and other clones once, few, many or no size at all.

v_call	clone_size	j_call	d_call	cdr3_nt	cdr3_aa
TRBV3-1/TRBV3-2	.	TRBJ2-5	.	TGTGCCAGCAGCCAAGGGGTATCGGAGACCCAGTACTTC	CASSQGVSETQYF
TRBV9	few	TRBJ2-6	TRBD1	TGTGCCAGCAGCATTGGGACAGGGGGCCCTGGGGCCAACGTCCTGACTTTC	CASSIGTGGPGANVLTF
TRBV27	.	TRBJ1-6	TRBD1	TGTGCCAGCAGCTTTGACAGGGACAATTCACCCCTCCACTTT	CASSFDRDNSPLHF
TRBV2	.	TRBJ2-2	.	TGTGCCAGCAACGTGGAGGGATCGACCGGGGAGCTGTTTTTT	CASNVEGSTGELFF
TRBV5-1	.	TRBJ2-7	TRBD1	TGCGCCAGCAGCTTGACGGGGGACAGGGGAATTAGGCCATCCTACGAGCAGTACTTC	CASSLTGDRGIRPSYEQYF
TRBV7-9	.	TRBJ1-1	.	TGTGCCAGCAGCTTATTATTGGGGAGGGGAGCGTACACTGAAGCTTTCTTT	CASSLLLGRGAYTEAFF
TRBV4-3	.	TRBJ2-1	TRBD2	TGCGCCAGCAGCCAAGACTACTCTAGCGGGGGGGCCTTTGAGCAGTTCTTC	CASSQDYSSGGAFEQFF
TRBV12-3/TRBV12-4	.	TRBJ1-2	.	TGTGCCAGCAGCCTCCGACGGTATGGCTACACCTTC	CASSLRRYGYTF
TRBV20-1	few	TRBJ1-1	TRBD1	TGCAGTGCTAACAGGGGCACTGAAGCTTTCTTT	CSANRGTEAFF
TRBV13	once	TRBJ2-7	TRBD1	TGTGCCAGCAGCTTAAGACAGGGACGGCTGTACTTC	CASSLRQGRLYF
TRBV9	.	TRBJ1-1	.	TGTGCCAGCAGCCCTCAAACAGGGAACACTGAAGCTTTCTTT	CASSPQTGNTEAFF
TRBV5-1	once	TRBJ1-4	TRBD1	TGCGCCAGCAGCCCCTCTGGCGGGACAGGGGGAGAAAAACTGTTTTTT	CASSPSGGTGGEKLFF
TRBV7-2	.	TRBJ1-6	.	TGTGCCAGCAGCTTACCGGTGAGAGGGACTCTAGCCTCCAATTCACCCCTCCACTTT	CASSLPVRGTLASNSPLHF
TRBV7-2	.	TRBJ2-4	.	TGTGCCAGCAGCTCGACCTGGGGGAACATTCAGTACTTC	CASSSTWGNIQYF
TRBV4-2	.	TRBJ2-2	.	TGTGCCAGCAGCCAATGGGACACCGGGGAGCTGTTTTTT	CASSQWDTGELFF
TRBV27	few	TRBJ2-7	TRBD1	TGTGCCAGCAGTATTACAGGGGGGCCCTACGAGCAGTACTTC	CASSITGGPYEQYF
TRBV5-1	.	TRBJ2-2	TRBD2	TGCGCCAGCAGCCTCGGGAGGGCGAACACCGGGGAGCTGTTTTTT	CASSLGRANTGELFF
TRBV7-8	.	TRBJ2-1	TRBD2	TGTGCCAGCAGCTATCCCGGGGGGAGCTCCTACAATGAGCAGTTCTTC	CASSYPGGSSYNEQFF
TRBV7-9	.	TRBJ1-4	.	TGTGCCAGCAGCTTGGGTCAATGGGCAACTAATGAAAAACTGTTTTTT	CASSLGQWATNEKLFF
TRBV29-1	.	TRBJ2-7	.	TGCAGCGTTGGGACGCAACCCTACGAGCAGTACTTC	CSVGTQPYEQYF
TRBV4-2	.	TRBJ1-4	.	TGTGCCAGCAGCCAAGAGACGGGGGCCCCTGAAAAACTGTTTTTT	CASSQETGAPEKLFF
TRBV7-2	.	TRBJ1-4	.	TGTGCCAGCAGCTTAAACGGCGGCCGAAATGAAAAACTGTTTTTT	CASSLNGGRNEKLFF
TRBV15	.	TRBJ2-1	TRBD1	TGTGCCACCAGCAGAGGGACAGGCCAAATCAATGAGCAGTTCTTC	CATSRGTGQINEQFF
TRBV19	.	TRBJ1-5	TRBD1	TGTGCCAGTAGTGACAGGGGAGGCGGAAGCAATCAGCCCCAGCATTTT	CASSDRGGGSNQPQHF
TRBV24-1	.	TRBJ2-1	.	TGTGCCACCAGCAACGGGGGGCGCTACAATGAGCAGTTCTTC	CATSNGGRYNEQFF
TRBV25-1	.	TRBJ2-5	TRBD2	TGTGCCAGCAGCCAAAGAGCGGGAAGAAAACAAGAGACCCAGTACTTC	CASSQRAGRKQETQYF
TRBV19	.	TRBJ1-6	.	TGTGCCAGTCAACGTCTCGCCGATTCACCCCTCCACTTT	CASQRLADSPLHF
TRBV28	.	TRBJ1-1	.	TGTGCCGGCAGTTTATGGAGTGAGGCTTTCTTT	CAGSLWSEAFF
TRBV7-8	.	TRBJ2-2	TRBD2	TGTGCCAGCACCCCGGGACTAGCAGGGACCGGGGAGCTGTTTTTT	CASTPGLAGTGELFF
TRBV3-1/TRBV3-2	.	TRBJ2-5	TRBD1	TGTGCCAGCAGCCAAGTCGACCTCCGGGACAGGGACCAAGAGACCCAGTACTTC	CASSQVDLRDRDQETQYF